Given below is one T cell receptor (beta chain) in context. Its antigen is currently unknown. Treatment defined: some 20 received Ad26.COV2.S at low or high dose, single or two shots; 5 received placebo; per-sample allocation not given. Following the first vaccine or placebo injection, samples were taken on day 63. The data were taken from a study of Ad26.COV2.S vaccination and SARS-CoV-2 variants. Study as a whole: Donor was in the COV1001 Ad26.COV2.S trial arm. Study-wide findings and caveats: Placebo recipients and vaccine recipients were similar in non-spike TCR breadth.

Using immunoSEQ multiplex PCR, the repertoire was profiled, and TCRdb retains in-frame clones only, with some absent. The table records about 350,000 clones, 70% to 90% of them present only once. Trimming at V came to 3 bases and at J to 3 bases, leaving 7 bases not matched to a gene. Germline CDR1 is SNHLY and CDR2 is FYNNEI. This CDR3 has 15 amino acids. V gene TRBV2 combines with J gene TRBJ2-7; TRBD1 agrees at 8 bases. The sequencing here drew on peripheral blood, taken in a trial of Ad26.COV2.S vaccine versus placebo. The sequence was obtained from a person aged 18 to 59 who received the Ad26.COV2.S COVID-19 vaccine or a placebo. The CDR3 bases are TGTGCCAGCAGTGACCGGGACAGGATGATCTACGAGCAGTACTTC. This gives the protein CASSDRDRMIYEQYF.